One sample yielded the 22 T cell receptor beta chains listed below, sequenced in a study of shared clonotypes between healthy human individuals (TCRdb year 2020). Libraries were built with the immunoSEQ multiplex PCR assay. TCRdb re-hosts the immuneACCESS table, in-frame sequences only. Its copies lack some clones; in the studies checked, an unresolved V gene accounts for under half of them, and the cause for the rest is not known. In this sample the table shows 450,000 to 500,000 clones, roughly four fifths of which occur a single time. The top ten constitute 10% to 15% of the sample. Sequenced: PBMCs. The receptors were sampled from a woman aged 40-49 years in good health. Some clones in this sample may be carry-over from other donors' samples.

This rearrangement joins TRBV4-1 to TRBJ1-1; 8 bases map to TRBD1. This CDR3 spans 16 amino acids. Per germline, CDR1 MGHRA and CDR2 YSYEKL. V dropped 3 bases and J dropped 7; count of bases not matched to a gene: 13. The CDR3 loop reads CASSHPSGTGLIEAFF. The CDR3 DNA sequence: TGCGCCAGCAGCCATCCATCCGGGACAGGTTTGATTGAAGCTTTCTTT.

CDR3 bases: TGTGCCATCAGCCCTAGCGGCCCTAGCACAGATACGCAGTATTTT. It encodes CAISPSGPSTDTQYF. The gene calls are TRBV10-3 and TRBJ2-3; 7 bases fit TRBD2. Per germline, CDR1 ENHRY and CDR2 SYGVKD. V was clipped by 6 bases and J by 0 bases; unmatched bases: 6. The CDR3 length is 15 residues.

The chain's CDR3 is CASSDKGPPSGQYF. DNA of the CDR3: TGTGCCAGCAGTGACAAGGGGCCCCCCTCCGGGCAGTACTTC. The chain uses TRBV6-1 and TRBJ2-7; a possible D gene is TRBD1 (5 bases). From germline, CDR1 is MNHNS and CDR2 SASEGT. This CDR3 region has 14 residues. Trimming left V 3 bases short and J 9 bases short, with 18 bases between.

This clone was seen a few times. The genes are TRBV11-3 and TRBJ2-1, with 14 bases fitting TRBD2. This CDR3 region has 16 residues. Looked up from germline, CDR1 is SGHNT and CDR2 is YENEEA. V shed 4 bases and J 5 bases; nucleotides not matched to a gene: 4. CDR3 sequence: CASSSGLAGVDNEQFF. The CDR3 DNA sequence: TGTGCCAGCAGCTCGGGACTAGCGGGAGTCGACAATGAGCAGTTCTTC.

In regard to this clone: This may be a read error, as it is one base from a much larger clone. The same CDR3 arises from other DNA sequences in this sample as well. V gene TRBV5-6 combines with J gene TRBJ2-1, with unresolved D. Germline CDR1 reads SGHDT; CDR2 reads YYEEEE. Trimming removed 3 bases from V and 4 bases from J, with 2 bases in between. This CDR3 is 11 amino acids long. The CDR3 nucleotides read TGTGCCAGCAGCTCTTACAATGAGCAGTTCTTC. It yields the protein CASSSYNEQFF. The entire variable domain, with the rest obtained from reference TRBV5-6 and TRBJ2-1, is as follows: DAGVTQSPTHLIKTRGQQVTLRCSPKSGHDTVSWYQQALGQGPQFIFQYYEEEERQRGNFPDRFSGHQFPNYSSELNVNALLLGDSALYLCASSSYNEQFFGPGTRLTVL.

This clone was observed at least ten times. The chain recombines TRBV2 with TRBJ2-1; D is unclear. The germline V gene has CDR1 SNHLY and CDR2 FYNNEI. The V and J ends lost 4 bases and 0 bases respectively, with 7 bases between them. The CDR3 length is 14 residues. CDR3 nucleotides: TGTGCCAGCAGTGTCACCAGCTCCTACAATGAGCAGTTCTTC. Its protein is CASSVTSSYNEQFF. Supplemented by reference TRBV2 and TRBJ2-1, the full variable domain reads EPEVTQTPSHQVTQMGQEVILRCVPISNHLYFYWYRQILGQKVEFLVSFYNNEISEKSEIFDDQFSVERPDGSNFTLKIRSTKLEDSAMYFCASSVTSSYNEQFFGPGTRLTVL.

This clone was detected once. The CDR3 DNA is TGTGCCAGCAGCTTCGAACCGGGCGCCCTGGGGTACGAGCAGTACTTC. It specifies CASSFEPGALGYEQYF. The rearrangement joins TRBV11-2 to TRBJ2-7; D gene unclear. This CDR3 has 16 residues. Germline V gene lookup returns CDR1 SGHAT and CDR2 FQNNGV. Trimming cost V 3 bases and J 4 bases, with 19 bases left between them.

This rearrangement joins TRBV30 to TRBJ2-5; D is possibly TRBD2 (6 bases). V was trimmed by 3 bases and J by 2 bases, leaving 19 bases between them. Looked up from germline, CDR1 is GTSNPN and CDR2 is SVGIG (reference sequence). This CDR3 spans 16 amino acids. The CDR3 loop reads CAWSARVGGGQETQYF. CDR3 nucleotides: TGTGCCTGGAGCGCGCGGGTGGGAGGAGGGCAAGAGACCCAGTACTTC.

The chain employs TRBV11-3 and TRBJ2-5, with D possibly TRBD1 on 6 matching bases. V dropped 5 bases and J dropped 2 bases, with 15 bases sitting between them. The CDR3 has 15 amino acids. Germline V CDR1 and CDR2: SGHNT, YENEEA. CDR3 loop: CASSGTGTSQETQYF. The CDR3, as DNA: TGTGCCAGCAGCGGAACCGGGACATCTCAAGAGACCCAGTACTTC.

The rearrangement joins TRBV4-1 to TRBJ2-1, with D possibly matching TRBD1 (6 bases). Germline-derived CDR1 and CDR2 are MGHRA and YSYEKL. Trimming removed 0 bases from V and 7 bases from J, with 10 bases in between. There are 14 residues in the CDR3. CDR3 amino acids: CASSQDWGRNEQFF. Written as DNA, the CDR3 is TGCGCCAGCAGCCAAGATTGGGGGCGGAATGAGCAGTTCTTC.

The genes are TRBV5-1 and TRBJ2-7; D might be TRBD2 (5 bases). This CDR3 is built from 13 residues. V was trimmed by 0 bases and J by 6 bases, leaving 10 bases between them. CDR1 is SGHRS and CDR2 is YFSETQ in the germline V gene. CDR3 region: CASSLAGNLEQYF. In nucleotides, the CDR3 is TGCGCCAGCAGCTTGGCGGGAAACCTCGAGCAGTACTTC.

The CDR3 DNA is TGTGCCAGCAGGGTAGGGGGCACTGAAGCTTTCTTT. Protein: CASRVGGTEAFF. The chain recombines TRBV7-9 with TRBJ1-1; TRBD1 might be the D (6 bases). This CDR3 region has 12 residues. Deletions cut 6 bases from V and 4 bases from J, with 9 bases between. CDR1 is SEHNR, CDR2 FQNEAQ, per germline (reference sequence).

This clone was observed a handful of times. A far larger clone differs by one base, so this is likely a read error. This CDR3 is also generated by other DNA sequences in the sample. The V call is TRBV2, the J call TRBJ1-2, with TRBD1 matching over 7 bases. Trimming took 9 bases from V and 8 from J; bases not matched to a gene: 12. The CDR3 covers 13 residues. Germline assignment: CDR1 SNHLY and CDR2 FYNNEI. As DNA, the CDR3 is TGTGCCAGTAGACCTCAGACAGGGCAAGGCTACACCTTC. Translating gives CASRPQTGQGYTF. Based on the CDR3 plus reference TRBV2 and TRBJ1-2, the full variable domain is EPEVTQTPSHQVTQMGQEVILRCVPISNHLYFYWYRQILGQKVEFLVSFYNNEISEKSEIFDDQFSVERPDGSNFTLKIRSTKLEDSAMYFCASRPQTGQGYTFGSGTRLTVV.

The genes are TRBV19 and TRBJ2-1; the D gene is possibly TRBD2 (5 bases). Looked up from germline, CDR1 is LNHDA and CDR2 is SQIVND (reference sequence). The CDR3 has 15 residues. V was trimmed by 4 bases and J by 1 base, leaving 11 bases between them. CDR3 sequence reads: CASSRGLLSYNEQFF. CDR3 coding DNA: TGTGCCAGTAGTAGAGGACTCCTATCCTACAATGAGCAGTTCTTC.

The chain uses TRBV5-1 and TRBJ2-1; the match to TRBD2 covers 9 bases. Trimming cost V 0 bases and J 5 bases; bases outside gene matches: 3. This CDR3 spans 15 amino acids. CDR1 and CDR2 from the germline V gene are SGHRS and YFSETQ. CDR3 residues: CASSLEGGRDNEQFF. The CDR3 DNA reads TGCGCCAGCAGCTTGGAAGGCGGGAGGGACAATGAGCAGTTCTTC.

This clone was detected a few times. At the DNA level, this CDR3 is encoded by other sequences in the same sample as well. V and J are TRBV6-4 and TRBJ2-1, with TRBD2 matching 8 bases. The length of the CDR3 is 15 residues. Germline V gene data show CDR1 as MRHNA and CDR2 as SNTAGT. Losses at the gene ends were 6 bases for V and 1 base for J; bases not matched to a gene: 5. Here the CDR3 reads CASSASGGSYNEQFF. The CDR3 region has the DNA TGTGCCAGCAGCGCCAGCGGGGGTTCCTACAATGAGCAGTTCTTC.

The chain joins TRBV30 to TRBJ2-6, with a tentative D call TRBD1 (6 bases). Germline lookup yields CDR1 GTSNPN and CDR2 SVGIG (reference sequence). V gave up 5 bases and J gave up 2 bases, with 7 bases separating them. The CDR3 sequence is 13 residues long. CDR3 DNA sequence: TGTGCCTGGGACAGGACTGGGGCCAACGTCCTGACTTTC. The encoded protein is CAWDRTGANVLTF.

V usage is TRBV11-1 and J usage is TRBJ1-3, with 8 bases lining up with TRBD1. The CDR3 extends over 15 amino acids. V lost 5 bases, J lost 7 bases, and 10 bases stayed unmatched. Germline V CDR1 and CDR2: SGHAT, FQDESV (reference sequence). The CDR3 DNA reads TGTGCCAGCAGCCGGACCGACAGGGGCAGGAACACCATATATTTT. Protein: CASSRTDRGRNTIYF.

V gene TRBV6-5 combines with J gene TRBJ1-1, with D tentatively TRBD1 (6 bases). Looked up from germline, CDR1 is MNHEY and CDR2 is SVGAGI. This CDR3 region has 12 residues. V gave up 4 bases and J gave up 5 bases, with 8 bases separating them. This CDR3 reads CASSFDRTEAFF. CDR3 in DNA: TGTGCCAGCAGTTTCGACAGGACTGAAGCTTTCTTT.

Concerning this clone: One end of the junction is discordant with germline, which a read error may explain. Within the sample, other DNA sequences also encode this same CDR3. The chain employs TRBV19 and TRBJ2-3, with D unresolved. The CDR3 runs to 14 residues. Germline CDR1 reads LNHDA; CDR2 reads SQIVND (reference sequence). CDR3 sequence: CASTSLKGTDTQYF. In DNA, the CDR3 is TGTGCCAGTACCTCGCTTAAGGGCACAGATACACAGTATTTT.

The CDR3 is CASRTGLGYTF. CDR3 nucleotides: TGTGCCAGCAGAACAGGGCTCGGCTACACCTTC. The rearrangement uses TRBV2 and TRBJ1-2, with D perhaps matching TRBD1 (6 bases). Trimming removed 6 bases from V and 8 bases from J, with 10 bases in between. Germline CDR1 and CDR2: SNHLY and FYNNEI. The CDR3 has 11 residues. Supplemented by reference TRBV2 and TRBJ1-2, the full variable domain reads EPEVTQTPSHQVTQMGQEVILRCVPISNHLYFYWYRQILGQKVEFLVSFYNNEISEKSEIFDDQFSVERPDGSNFTLKIRSTKLEDSAMYFCASRTGLGYTFGSGTRLTVV.

This clone occurred a few times. The chain links TRBV27 to TRBJ2-7, with D possibly TRBD1 on 6 matching bases. The CDR3 spans 13 residues. The V gene lost 6 bases and the J gene lost 0 bases, with 9 bases spanning the gap. Germline CDR1 is MNHEY and CDR2 is SMNVEV (reference sequence). Here the CDR3 DNA reads TGTGCCAGCAGCCGGACAGTCTCCTACGAGCAGTACTTC. Translating gives CASSRTVSYEQYF.